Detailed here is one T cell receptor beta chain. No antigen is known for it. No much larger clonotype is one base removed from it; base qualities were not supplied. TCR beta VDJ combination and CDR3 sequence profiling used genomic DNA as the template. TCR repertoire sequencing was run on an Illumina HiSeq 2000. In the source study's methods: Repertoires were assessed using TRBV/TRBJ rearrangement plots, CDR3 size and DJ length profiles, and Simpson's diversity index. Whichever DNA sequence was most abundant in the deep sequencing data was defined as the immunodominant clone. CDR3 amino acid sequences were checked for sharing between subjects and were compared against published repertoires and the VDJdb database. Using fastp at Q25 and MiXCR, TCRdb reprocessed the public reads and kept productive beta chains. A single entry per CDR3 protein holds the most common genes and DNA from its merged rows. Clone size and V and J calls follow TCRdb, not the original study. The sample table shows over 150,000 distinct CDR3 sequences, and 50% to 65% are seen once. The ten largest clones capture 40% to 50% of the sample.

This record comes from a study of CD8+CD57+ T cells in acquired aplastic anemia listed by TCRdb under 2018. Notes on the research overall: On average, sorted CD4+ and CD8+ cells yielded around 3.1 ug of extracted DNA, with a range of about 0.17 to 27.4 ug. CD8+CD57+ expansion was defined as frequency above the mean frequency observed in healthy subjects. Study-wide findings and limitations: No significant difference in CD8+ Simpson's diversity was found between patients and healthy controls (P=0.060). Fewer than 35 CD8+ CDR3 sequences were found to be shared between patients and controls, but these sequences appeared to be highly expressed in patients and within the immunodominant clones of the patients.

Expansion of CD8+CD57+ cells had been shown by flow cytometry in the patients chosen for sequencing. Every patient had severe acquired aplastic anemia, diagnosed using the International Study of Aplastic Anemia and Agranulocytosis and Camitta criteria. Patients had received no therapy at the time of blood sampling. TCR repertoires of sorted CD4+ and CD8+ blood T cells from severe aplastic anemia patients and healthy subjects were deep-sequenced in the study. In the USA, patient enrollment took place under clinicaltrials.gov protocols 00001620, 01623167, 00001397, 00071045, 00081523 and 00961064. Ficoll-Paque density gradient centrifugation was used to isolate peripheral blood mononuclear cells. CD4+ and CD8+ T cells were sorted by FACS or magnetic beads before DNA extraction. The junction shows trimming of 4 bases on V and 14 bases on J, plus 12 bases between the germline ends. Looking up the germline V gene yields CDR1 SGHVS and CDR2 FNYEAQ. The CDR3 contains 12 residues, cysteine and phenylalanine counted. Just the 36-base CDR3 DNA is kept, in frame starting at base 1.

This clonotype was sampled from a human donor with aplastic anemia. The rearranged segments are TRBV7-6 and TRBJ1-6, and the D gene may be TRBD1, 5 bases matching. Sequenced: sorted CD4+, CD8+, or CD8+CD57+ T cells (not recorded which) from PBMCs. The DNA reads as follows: TGTGCCAGCAGCTCGGGTCGGGGGACCCTCCACTTT. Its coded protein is CASSSGRGTLHF.